This entry describes one T cell receptor beta chain. Its antigen is as yet unknown. The data belong to a study of T-cell memory formation after mild COVID-19. The overall study: The two donors had largely donor-specific TCR clusters.

The CDR3 has 16 residues. With 4 bases clipped from V and 0 bases from J, the junction kept 3 bases outside the gene matches. From germline, CDR1 is SEHNR and CDR2 FQNEAQ (reference sequence). Overall study results and limits: Day 15 to 85 contracting clones showed balanced CD4/CD8; later expanders leaned CD4+.

5'RACE with constant-segment primers built TCRalpha and TCRbeta cDNA libraries with UMIs. One entry per CDR3 protein results from TCRdb running MiXCR on the 5' RACE reads. Of under 110,000 distinct CDR3 sequences listed, 9.5% to 15% are singletons. The gene calls are TRBV7-9 and TRBJ2-4; 10 positions agree with TRBD1. The sample taken for sequencing was PBMCs or a T cell subset sorted from them (not recorded which). The receptor was isolated from an adult woman who had mild COVID-19 (a few samples of this study predate the infection). Cell type and time point are not known. CDR3 in DNA: TGTGCCAGCAGCTCGGACAGGGGGATAGCCAAAAACATTCAGTACTTC. It is translated as CASSSDRGIAKNIQYF.